These T cell receptor beta chains were read from a single sample in a study of blood T cell repertoires in COVID-19. Using immunoSEQ multiplex PCR, the repertoire was profiled, and TCRdb retains in-frame clones only, with some absent. The sample has a few hundred thousand clones, 65% to 90% seen once. The specimen was PBMCs or T cells enriched from blood (not recorded which). The source is a woman between 40 and 55 years old with acute COVID-19. The CDR3 runs from the conserved cysteine through the conserved F or W. The D gene is left open where the match is weak. Part of the rows lack a size; the others show once, few, many or a class for expanded clones.

V	J	size	D	DNA	CDR3
TRBV7-2	TRBJ1-6	-	TRBD1	TGTGCCAGCAGCGCCGTCCAGGGGGGAAATTCACCCCTCCACTTT	CASSAVQGGNSPLHF
TRBV13	TRBJ1-6	few	TRBD1	TGTGCCAGCAGCTTGGGGACAGGGGGCCGAGGGCATTCACCCCTCCACTTT	CASSLGTGGRGHSPLHF
TRBV7-3	TRBJ2-1	-	TRBD2	TGTGCCAGCAGCGGAAGGGCGGTTCGAACTAGCGGGAGGCGGGATGAGCAGTTCTTC	CASSGRAVRTSGRRDEQFF
TRBV19	TRBJ2-4	-	TRBD2	TGTGCCAGTAGTGTCGACTTTGGGACTAGCGGGAGCATAGCCAAAAACATTCAGTACTTC	CASSVDFGTSGSIAKNIQYF
TRBV28	TRBJ1-3	-	-	TGTGCCAGCAGTCTCCCTTCTGGAAACACCATATATTTT	CASSLPSGNTIYF
TRBV7-2	TRBJ2-7	-	-	TGTGCCAGCAGCTCCTACCCCCCTAGCCGCCGCGAACCCTACGAGCAGTACTTC	CASSSYPPSRREPYEQYF
TRBV7-2	TRBJ2-7	-	-	TGTGCCAGCAGCTCCCGGCAGGAGGGGTCCGAGCAGTACTTC	CASSSRQEGSEQYF
TRBV28	TRBJ1-2	many	-	TGTGCCAGCAGTGTACCACAGAGCTATGGCTACACCTTC	CASSVPQSYGYTF
TRBV5-4	TRBJ2-4	-	TRBD1	TGTGCCAGCAGCGAACGGCGACAGGGGGCCAAAAACATTCAGTACTTC	CASSERRQGAKNIQYF
TRBV3-1/TRBV3-2	TRBJ1-2	-	-	TGTGCCAGCAGCCACATACAGGGAGGGCCCTACTATGGCTACACCTTC	CASSHIQGGPYYGYTF
TRBV7-6	TRBJ1-6	-	TRBD1	TGTGCCAGCAGCCCGGGGACAGGTCGGGCACCCCTCCACTTT	CASSPGTGRAPLHF
TRBV9	TRBJ1-1	-	-	TGTGCCAGCAGCCGGTCAGGGTCCACTGAAGCTTTCTTT	CASSRSGSTEAFF
TRBV9	TRBJ2-5	-	-	TGTGCCAGCAGCGTAACAGGTCACGAGACCCAGTACTTC	CASSVTGHETQYF
TRBV3-1/TRBV3-2	TRBJ1-6	-	TRBD1	TGTGCCAGCAGCCTAGACAGGGGAATTTCACCCCTCCACTTT	CASSLDRGISPLHF
TRBV5-1	TRBJ2-7	once	-	TGCGCCAGCAGCTTCCCGAGCTCCTACGAGCAGTACTTC	CASSFPSSYEQYF
TRBV12-5	TRBJ1-1	-	-	TGTGCTAGTGGTTTCGCCCTCGATCCAGGGGCGTTGGACACTGAAGCTTTCTTT	CASGFALDPGALDTEAFF
TRBV29-1	TRBJ2-7	-	-	TGCAGCTACTCTGGGAGCTCCTACGAGCAGTACTTC	CSYSGSSYEQYF
TRBV5-1	TRBJ1-2	-	TRBD1	TGCGCCAGCAGCTTGCAATTGACAGGGGACGGCTACACCTTC	CASSLQLTGDGYTF
TRBV5-1	TRBJ1-2	-	-	TGCGCCAGCAGCCCGGGGGAGGGGCCGGACTCTTTC	CASSPGEGPDSF
TRBV29-1	TRBJ2-7	-	TRBD2	TGCAGCGCCCAGCGGGAGAATTCCTACGAGCAGTACTTC	CSAQRENSYEQYF
TRBV28	TRBJ1-2	-	-	TGTGCCAGCAGTCCGGAGGTATTAAGGGGCTACACCTTC	CASSPEVLRGYTF
TRBV28	TRBJ1-5	-	TRBD1	TGTGCCAGCAGTTTCCCAGGGACAGGGAATCAGCCCCAGCATTTT	CASSFPGTGNQPQHF
TRBV6-2/TRBV6-3	TRBJ2-2	-	-	TGTGCCAGCAGCCGCTTGACGGGAGTGGACACCGGGGAGCTGTTTTTT	CASSRLTGVDTGELFF
TRBV6-2/TRBV6-3	TRBJ2-6	-	-	TGTGCCAGCAGCAAGTCAGCTGGGGCCAACGTCCTGACTTTC	CASSKSAGANVLTF
TRBV7-3	TRBJ2-1	-	TRBD2	TGTGCCAGCAGCTCCGGACTAGCGGGATACAATGAGCAGTTCTTC	CASSSGLAGYNEQFF
TRBV5-1	TRBJ1-2	-	TRBD1	TGCGCCAGCAGCAAGGACAGGGGGCGACAGGGCTACACCTTC	CASSKDRGRQGYTF
TRBV6-2/TRBV6-3	TRBJ2-7	-	-	TGTGCCAGCAGTTACCCCTTTTTGGGCCGCCTCTACGAGCAGTACTTC	CASSYPFLGRLYEQYF
TRBV9	TRBJ2-7	-	TRBD2	TGTGCCAGCAGCTCCCCGCGGGGGGCGCATCCATACGAGCAGTACTTC	CASSSPRGAHPYEQYF
TRBV11-2	TRBJ2-7	-	-	TGTGCCAGCAGCTTCGTTCTAAACGAGCAGTACTTC	CASSFVLNEQYF
TRBV5-1	TRBJ2-3	few	TRBD1	TGCGCCAGCAGCCTAAACAGCCCGGGACAGAGCCCGCAGTATTTT	CASSLNSPGQSPQYF
TRBV5-5	TRBJ1-3	few	-	TGTGCCAGCAGCTTGGTCCCGCGGCAGGGTGCTGGAAACACCATATATTTT	CASSLVPRQGAGNTIYF
TRBV2	TRBJ2-2	once	TRBD2	TGTGCCAGCAGTGTCGTAGCGGGAGAGAGTGACACCGGGGAGCTGTTTTTT	CASSVVAGESDTGELFF
TRBV7-9	TRBJ2-7	-	TRBD1	TGTGCCAGCAGCTCCCGGACAGGGGGCGGATCCTACGAGCAGTACTTC	CASSSRTGGGSYEQYF
TRBV2	TRBJ2-6	-	-	TGTGCCAGCATCAAGGGGGTATCATCTGGGGCCAACGTCCTGACTTTC	CASIKGVSSGANVLTF
TRBV10-2	TRBJ2-1	-	TRBD1	TGCGCCAGCAAAGGGACAGGGGGTTACAATGAGCAGTTCTTC	CASKGTGGYNEQFF
TRBV7-9	TRBJ2-2	-	TRBD1	TGTGCCAGCAGCCTACGGGACAGCTCCAAGTCTGGCGGGGAGCTGTTTTTT	CASSLRDSSKSGGELFF
TRBV7-9	TRBJ1-4	-	TRBD1	TGTGCCAGCAGAAATAAGGACAGGGGGAACGAAAAACTGTTTTTT	CASRNKDRGNEKLFF
TRBV11-2	TRBJ1-6	-	TRBD1	TGTGCCAGCAGCATCGACAGGGTCGGATCACCCCTCCACTTT	CASSIDRVGSPLHF
TRBV11-3	TRBJ2-7	once	TRBD2	TGTGCCAGCAGCTTTGCCAGCGGGAGGGCCTACGAGCAGTACTTC	CASSFASGRAYEQYF
TRBV5-1	TRBJ2-6	-	TRBD1	TGCGCCAGCAGCTTGGGAGGGACAGATGGTGGGGCCAACGTCCTGACTTTC	CASSLGGTDGGANVLTF
TRBV14	TRBJ2-1	-	TRBD2	TGTGCCAGCAGCCAAGTCGGGGAGCCGCGGGAGAGGAATGAGCAGTTCTTC	CASSQVGEPRERNEQFF
TRBV14	TRBJ1-2	-	-	TGTGCCAGCAGCCCTAGGGAGGGGCCTTATGGCTACACCTTC	CASSPREGPYGYTF
TRBV7-9	TRBJ2-7	-	TRBD2	TGTGCCAGCAGCCCCCGGGACTACTCCTACGAGCAGTACTTC	CASSPRDYSYEQYF
TRBV2	TRBJ1-3	-	-	TGTGCCAGCAGCCAATCCGGGGGGGGAAACACCATATATTTT	CASSQSGGGNTIYF
TRBV9	TRBJ2-7	-	TRBD2	TGTGCCAGCAGCGTAGCGGGGACTAGCGCCTACGAGCAGTACTTC	CASSVAGTSAYEQYF
TRBV5-1	TRBJ2-1	-	-	TGCGCCAGCAGGGGAGAAGTCTACAATGAGCAGTTCTTC	CASRGEVYNEQFF
TRBV15	TRBJ2-7	-	-	TGTGCCACCAGTCCAGTGGACACGGGCTCCTACGAGCAGTACTTC	CATSPVDTGSYEQYF
TRBV2	TRBJ2-7	-	TRBD1	TGTGCCAGCAGGTCGGACAGGGGTCAAACCCTCGAGCAGTACTTC	CASRSDRGQTLEQYF
TRBV28	TRBJ2-1	-	-	TGTGCCAGCAGCCCACCGGGATTTCGTTACAATGAGCAGTTCTTC	CASSPPGFRYNEQFF
TRBV7-2	TRBJ2-7	-	-	TGTGCCAGCAGCCAGGCGAGGGGGGAGCAGTACTTC	CASSQARGEQYF
TRBV19	TRBJ2-2	-	TRBD1	TGTGCCAGTAAGAGGGACAGGGCTACCGGGGAGCTGTTTTTT	CASKRDRATGELFF
TRBV7-7	TRBJ2-7	-	-	TGTGCCAGCAGCTTATCCCCGGGTATCTACGAGCAGTACTTC	CASSLSPGIYEQYF
TRBV12-3/TRBV12-4	TRBJ1-2	few	-	TGTGCCAGTGGAACTATTAACTATGGCTACACCTTC	CASGTINYGYTF
TRBV2	TRBJ1-1	-	TRBD1	TGTGCCAGCAGTGGGAGAAGGACAGGCCTTATGAACACTGAAGCTTTCTTT	CASSGRRTGLMNTEAFF
TRBV12-3/TRBV12-4	TRBJ1-5	few	TRBD1	TGTGCCAGCAGAAGCACAGGGGAGACGTCCCAGCATTTT	CASRSTGETSQHF